A selection of T cell receptor beta chains follows, all from one sample in a study of shared clonotypes between healthy human individuals. Measured with immunoSEQ multiplex PCR; TCRdb has only the in-frame clones, and not every one. The sample includes roughly 480,000 clones, around three quarters of them seen just once. What was sequenced was PBMCs. The receptors derive from a woman aged 40-49 years in good health. Some clones in this sample may be carry-over from other donors' samples. Each CDR3 is given with its conserved first and last residue. Fields, in order: V gene, D gene, J gene, clone size, CDR3 DNA, CDR3 protein. The D gene is left open where the match is weak. Where a row states a size, it is once, few, many or the class of an expanded clone; other rows omit it.

V gene: TRBV9
D gene: TRBD2
J gene: TRBJ2-3
clone size: -
CDR3 DNA: TGTGCCAGCAGCGTAGTAGCGGGAGGCGGTCCAGATACGCAGTATTTT
CDR3 protein: CASSVVAGGGPDTQYF

V gene: TRBV28
D gene: TRBD2
J gene: TRBJ2-7
clone size: -
CDR3 DNA: TGTGCCAGCAGGCCGGGACTAGCGGCCTACGAGCAGTACTTC
CDR3 protein: CASRPGLAAYEQYF

V gene: TRBV5-1
D gene: TRBD1
J gene: TRBJ2-1
clone size: -
CDR3 DNA: TGCGCCAGCAGCTCGGTACGGACAGGGGTCGGAAATGAGCAGTTCTTC
CDR3 protein: CASSSVRTGVGNEQFF

V gene: TRBV6-6
D gene: -
J gene: TRBJ1-2
clone size: -
CDR3 DNA: TGTGCCAGCAGTTACAACAGGGCCGGGAACTATGGCTACACCTTC
CDR3 protein: CASSYNRAGNYGYTF

V gene: TRBV6-5
D gene: -
J gene: TRBJ1-1
clone size: -
CDR3 DNA: TGTGCCAGCAGTTACAACCCTGGAACTGAAGCTTTCTTT
CDR3 protein: CASSYNPGTEAFF

V gene: TRBV7-2
D gene: -
J gene: TRBJ2-1
clone size: -
CDR3 DNA: TGTGCATCGGGCAGGGTCCCCTACAATGAGCAGTTCTTC
CDR3 protein: CASGRVPYNEQFF

V gene: TRBV30
D gene: -
J gene: TRBJ1-1
clone size: -
CDR3 DNA: TGTGCCTGGATTGCGTTGGGACAACCTCGGGAGGAAGCTTTCTTT
CDR3 protein: CAWIALGQPREEAFF

V gene: TRBV19
D gene: TRBD2
J gene: TRBJ2-5
clone size: -
CDR3 DNA: TGTGCCAGTAGTAGAGAGCGGGGGGCGGGTGAGACCCAGTACTTC
CDR3 protein: CASSRERGAGETQYF

V gene: TRBV18
D gene: -
J gene: TRBJ1-1
clone size: -
CDR3 DNA: TGCGCCAGCTCACCACGGACAGACACTGAAGCTTTCTTT
CDR3 protein: CASSPRTDTEAFF

V gene: TRBV6-5
D gene: TRBD1
J gene: TRBJ2-3
clone size: -
CDR3 DNA: TGTGCCAGCAGTTACCGGGACAGGGGGCCAGATACGCAGTATTTT
CDR3 protein: CASSYRDRGPDTQYF

V gene: TRBV7-9
D gene: TRBD1
J gene: TRBJ2-1
clone size: -
CDR3 DNA: TGTGCCAGCAGCTTAAGAGGTTCCGGGACAGGGGTGAGCAATGAGCAGTTCTTC
CDR3 protein: CASSLRGSGTGVSNEQFF

V gene: TRBV27
D gene: TRBD1
J gene: TRBJ1-1
clone size: -
CDR3 DNA: TGTGCCAGCAGTCCGGGGACAGCGAACACTGAAGCTTTCTTT
CDR3 protein: CASSPGTANTEAFF

V gene: TRBV29-1
D gene: -
J gene: TRBJ1-2
clone size: -
CDR3 DNA: TGCAGCGACCACAGGGATGGCTACACCTTC
CDR3 protein: CSDHRDGYTF

V gene: TRBV7-9
D gene: -
J gene: TRBJ2-6
clone size: -
CDR3 DNA: TGTGCCAGCAGCTCGCCGGGGGTATCTGGGGCCAACGTCCTGACTTTC
CDR3 protein: CASSSPGVSGANVLTF

V gene: TRBV7-9
D gene: -
J gene: TRBJ2-1
clone size: -
CDR3 DNA: TGTGCCGGCAAAAGCGGTGTCGATGAGCAGTTCTTC
CDR3 protein: CAGKSGVDEQFF

V gene: TRBV4-1
D gene: -
J gene: TRBJ2-1
clone size: -
CDR3 DNA: TGCGCCAGCAGCCCTGCCCCACTTGCTAGCTCCTACAATGAGCAGTTCTTC
CDR3 protein: CASSPAPLASSYNEQFF

V gene: TRBV7-2
D gene: TRBD1
J gene: TRBJ1-1
clone size: -
CDR3 DNA: TGTGCCAGCAGCTACCGGGACAGGGGGCGTACTGAAGCTTTCTTT
CDR3 protein: CASSYRDRGRTEAFF

V gene: TRBV7-9
D gene: -
J gene: TRBJ2-3
clone size: -
CDR3 DNA: TGTGCCAGCAGCCTATCCTCCGGCACAGCCGCTTTGGATACGCAGTATTTT
CDR3 protein: CASSLSSGTAALDTQYF

V gene: TRBV30
D gene: TRBD2
J gene: TRBJ2-2
clone size: once
CDR3 DNA: TGTGCCTGCCGCACGAGCGGGGGCCTGACCGGGGAGCTGTTTTTT
CDR3 protein: CACRTSGGLTGELFF

V gene: TRBV19
D gene: TRBD2
J gene: TRBJ2-4
clone size: once
CDR3 DNA: TGTGCCAGTAGTCCTAGCGGGAGGGCCAAAAACATTCAGTACTTC
CDR3 protein: CASSPSGRAKNIQYF

V gene: TRBV2
D gene: TRBD1
J gene: TRBJ2-4
clone size: -
CDR3 DNA: TGTGCCAGCTCCCGTGACAGGGCGAAAAACATTCAGTACTTC
CDR3 protein: CASSRDRAKNIQYF

V gene: TRBV4-1
D gene: TRBD2
J gene: TRBJ2-7
clone size: -
CDR3 DNA: TGCGCCAGCAGCCCACGGGAGGCTTACGAGCAGTACTTC
CDR3 protein: CASSPREAYEQYF

V gene: TRBV9
D gene: TRBD2
J gene: TRBJ2-3
clone size: -
CDR3 DNA: TGTGCCAGCAGCCTAGCGGGAGGACCGACCAGCACAGATACGCAGTATTTT
CDR3 protein: CASSLAGGPTSTDTQYF

V gene: TRBV11-3
D gene: -
J gene: TRBJ2-1
clone size: -
CDR3 DNA: TGTGCCAGCAGCCGAGGGACTTACAATGAGCAGTTCTTC
CDR3 protein: CASSRGTYNEQFF

V gene: TRBV11-2
D gene: -
J gene: TRBJ1-5
clone size: -
CDR3 DNA: TGTGCCAGCAGCTTGCAGGGGTTGGGCAATCAGCCCCAGCATTTT
CDR3 protein: CASSLQGLGNQPQHF

V gene: TRBV28
D gene: -
J gene: TRBJ2-7
clone size: -
CDR3 DNA: TGTGCCAGCAGTTTGCCAGGGACCGCCACCTACGAGCAGTACTTC
CDR3 protein: CASSLPGTATYEQYF

V gene: TRBV28
D gene: -
J gene: TRBJ1-3
clone size: -
CDR3 DNA: TGTGCCAGCATGGACCGGAGCTCTGGAAACACCATATATTTT
CDR3 protein: CASMDRSSGNTIYF

V gene: TRBV10-1
D gene: -
J gene: TRBJ2-1
clone size: -
CDR3 DNA: TGCGCCAGCAGTGAGACCCTCCCGTGGGACAATGAGCAGTTCTTC
CDR3 protein: CASSETLPWDNEQFF

V gene: TRBV5-1
D gene: -
J gene: TRBJ2-5
clone size: many
CDR3 DNA: TGCGCCAGCAGCTTGTTTGGAGCGGGAACAGGGCAAGAGACCCAGTACTTC
CDR3 protein: CASSLFGAGTGQETQYF

V gene: TRBV6-5
D gene: -
J gene: TRBJ1-6
clone size: -
CDR3 DNA: TGTGCCAGCAGTGGATGGTATAATTCACCCCTCCACTTT
CDR3 protein: CASSGWYNSPLHF